The T cell receptor beta chain under discussion was sequenced for a study of blood T cell repertoires in COVID-19. Study-wide context: Samples representing acute and convalescent COVID-19 were sourced from the United States, Italy and Spain. PBMCs, B-cell-depleted T cells, or T cells provided the cDNA or gDNA that made up the material.

The V and J ends lost 5 bases and 8 bases respectively, with 24 bases between them. Germline assignment: CDR1 MDHEN and CDR2 SYDVKM. The CDR3 extends over 16 amino acids. Original processing methods: Estimated nucleated cell counts came from reference gene primer amplification. TCRdb's table, derived via immunoSEQ multiplex PCR, lists solely in-frame clones and lacks some. V and J calls plus clone size are reproduced from that table; the DNA served to infer D and trimming. Of 250,000 to 400,000 clones in the sample, roughly 90% were seen once. This clone appeared a few times. Enrolled during active infection, Seattle patients were then followed longitudinally.

The TCR was taken from a woman aged 25 to 39 with COVID-19, enrolled during active disease. The sample consisted of peripheral blood. The chain has TRBV28 and TRBJ1-1; D is ambiguous. CDR3 bases: TGTGCCAGCAGTCTCTCGACTAGGACCCTAAAGCGCGAAGCTTTCTTT. Its translation is CASSLSTRTLKREAFF.